Below, one T cell receptor (beta chain) is given with its context. This may arise from a read error, as a much more abundant clone is one base away. This sample was included in a study of T cells in Graves' hyperthyroidism and ophthalmopathy. The V end lost 5 bases, the J end lost 5 bases, and 16 bases lay between the germline ends. The CDR3 covers 15 residues. Germline-derived CDR1 and CDR2 are SGHTA and FQGTGA. TCR beta CDR3 regions were amplified from RNA transcripts. RT-PCR in the first round (using the HTBI primer set) targeted the TCR CDR3. TCRdb fed the multiplex PCR reads into MiXCR, producing one record per CDR3 protein. The sample holds 600,000 or so distinct CDR3 sequences; about 14% are singletons and the top ten take around 7%.

The material sequenced was blood. The chain joins TRBV7-3 to TRBJ2-1; no reliable D call. This receptor was obtained from a woman aged 18-30 years with Graves' ophthalmopathy. CDR3 bases: TGTGCCAGCAGCACAGCTCCCGGCACCAACAATGAGCAGTTCTTC. It codes for CASSTAPGTNNEQFF. Looking up the rest from reference TRBV7-3 and TRBJ2-1 gives the full variable domain: GAGVSQTPSNKVTEKGKYVELRCDPISGHTALYWYRQSLGQGPEFLIYFQGTGAADDSGLPNDRFFAVRPEGSVSTLKIQRTERGDSAVYLCASSTAPGTNNEQFFGPGTRLTVL.